Listed below are T cell receptor beta chains from one sample, sequenced in a study of T cell repertoires in aging, cancer and after chemotherapy. Via MiXCR, TCRdb re-called the multiplex PCR reads, giving one row per CDR3 protein. The table lists fewer than 1,500 distinct CDR3 sequences, roughly 30% of them singletons, with 69% in the top ten. The sample taken for sequencing was blood. These receptors were collected from a human donor with a solid tumor. Both conserved end residues are part of each CDR3. A D gene is named only where the DNA matches it firmly. Only some rows state a clone size, as once, few, many or a class for expanded clones.

V: TRBV7-2; J: TRBJ1-1; size: .; D: .; length: 16; DNA: TGTGCCAGCAGCTTAGCGCTGGGACACAGGTCCTCAGAAGCTTTCTTT; CDR3: CASSLALGHRSSEAFF
V: TRBV7-5; J: TRBJ2-5; size: .; D: .; length: 18; DNA: .; CDR3: CISVPEATPDRVQETQYF
V: TRBV6-1; J: TRBJ2-4; size: .; D: .; length: 18; DNA: TGTGCCAGCAGTGAAGGGCTAGCGGTTGGAGGGGGCAAAAACATTCAGTACTTC; CDR3: CASSEGLAVGGGKNIQYF
V: TRBV27; J: TRBJ1-3; size: .; D: .; length: 13; DNA: TGTGCCAGCATCGACTTTTCTGGAAACACCATATATTTT; CDR3: CASIDFSGNTIYF
V: TRBV30; J: TRBJ1-2; size: few; D: .; length: 12; DNA: TGTGCCTGGAGGAGGGGGTATTGGGGCTACACCTTC; CDR3: CAWRRGYWGYTF
V: TRBV7-6; J: TRBJ2-7; size: medium-sized; D: .; length: 13; DNA: TGTGCCAGCAGCCCCGGCCCAAACTACGAGCAGTACTTC; CDR3: CASSPGPNYEQYF
V: TRBV10-3; J: TRBJ2-3; size: large; D: TRBD2; length: 15; DNA: TGTGCCATCAGTAACCCTAGCGGGGCCTCAGATACGCAGTATTTT; CDR3: CAISNPSGASDTQYF
V: TRBV11-1; J: TRBJ1-2; size: .; D: TRBD1; length: 13; DNA: TGTGCCAGCAGCTTCGACAGGGCGGATGGCTACACCTTC; CDR3: CASSFDRADGYTF
V: TRBV28; J: TRBJ2-2; size: .; D: .; length: 16; DNA: TGTGCCAGCAGTTTGGCGGGGGCGGGGAACACCGGGGAGCTGTTTTTT; CDR3: CASSLAGAGNTGELFF
V: TRBV5-4; J: TRBJ1-3; size: .; D: .; length: 11; DNA: TGTGCCAGCAGCCTTAGAAACACCATATATTTT; CDR3: CASSLRNTIYF
V: TRBV27; J: TRBJ2-7; size: .; D: .; length: 14; DNA: TGTGCCAGCACCCTGGCTCCCGGGGGTTACGAGCAGTACTTC; CDR3: CASTLAPGGYEQYF
V: TRBV18; J: TRBJ1-4; size: .; D: .; length: 15; DNA: TGTGCCAGCTCACCCCGGGGCCTCTCCACCGAAAAACTGTTTTTT; CDR3: CASSPRGLSTEKLFF
V: TRBV20-1; J: TRBJ1-2; size: few; D: TRBD1; length: 15; DNA: TGCAGTGCTAGACACGCGGACAGGAGCAACTATGGCTACACCTTC; CDR3: CSARHADRSNYGYTF
V: TRBV13; J: TRBJ2-2; size: few; D: TRBD2; length: 19; DNA: TGTGCCAGCAGCTCGATCCTACTAGCGGGGGATCAAGACACCGGGGAGCTGTTTTTT; CDR3: CASSSILLAGDQDTGELFF
V: TRBV5-1; J: TRBJ2-5; size: .; D: .; length: 13; DNA: TGCGCCAGCAGCTCGGCACAATTGGAGACCCAGTACTTC; CDR3: CASSSAQLETQYF
V: TRBV10-3; J: TRBJ1-2; size: few; D: .; length: 11; DNA: TGTGCCATCAGTGAGGACTATGGCTACACCTTC; CDR3: CAISEDYGYTF
V: TRBV5-6; J: TRBJ2-1; size: few; D: .; length: 13; DNA: TGTGCCAGCACCGGGGTCGGGGGTACGAGCGAGTTCTTC; CDR3: CASTGVGGTSEFF